Below are 25 T cell receptor beta chains sequenced from a single sample in a study of blood T cell repertoires in COVID-19. Using immunoSEQ multiplex PCR, the repertoire was profiled, and TCRdb retains in-frame clones only, with some absent. The sample carries roughly 160,000 clones, approximately 80% recorded once. The sample was PBMCs or T cells enriched from blood (not recorded which). All receptors derive from a woman aged 60-75 years who had recovered from COVID-19.

V and J are TRBV28 and TRBJ1-1; a weak D match, TRBD1 (6 bases). V lost 5 bases and J lost 8, with 12 bases in between. Per the germline V gene, CDR1 is MDHEN and CDR2 is SYDVKM. This CDR3 is 12 amino acids long. The CDR3 region has the DNA TGTGCCAGCAGTCTTGACAGGTTCGAAGCTTTCTTT. Amino acid sequence: CASSLDRFEAFF.

This chain joins TRBV4-1 and TRBJ2-2; D uncertain. From germline, CDR1 is MGHRA and CDR2 YSYEKL. The CDR3 length is 11 residues. With 8 bases removed from V and 5 bases from J, the gap between germline ends came to 6 bases. The CDR3 nucleotides are TGCGCCAGCGCCGAGACCGGGGAGCTGTTTTTT. Its translation: CASAETGELFF.

The table lists this clone with a count of one. V is TRBV18 and J is TRBJ2-3, with 11 nucleotides matching TRBD1. This CDR3 comprises 17 residues. Germline CDR1 KGHSH, CDR2 LQKENI. The V segment lost 3 bases and the J segment 6 bases; nucleotides outside the gene matches: 11. CDR3 DNA sequence: TGTGCCAGCTCACCGTGGCCCCGGACAGGGGGCGCGGATACGCAGTATTTT. Translation gives CASSPWPRTGGADTQYF.

This clone appeared once. The genes are TRBV19 and TRBJ1-2; 8 positions agree with TRBD1. The CDR3 has 17 amino acids. V gave up 4 bases and J gave up 4 bases; unmatched junction bases: 14. The germline V gene has CDR1 LNHDA and CDR2 SQIVND (reference sequence). CDR3 in DNA: TGTGCCAGTAGTAGCCCGACAGGGGTCCTCCCACCCTATGGCTACACCTTC. This codes for CASSSPTGVLPPYGYTF.

The V gene is TRBV28, the J gene TRBJ1-5; the D gene is possibly TRBD1 (5 bases). V was cut by 8 bases and J by 7 bases, with 21 bases left in between. The CDR3 runs to 15 residues. Germline CDR1 MDHEN, CDR2 SYDVKM. The DNA of the CDR3 is TGTGCCAGCGGAGGGTTTATAGGGAAGGGGCAGCCCCAGCATTTT. Its translation is CASGGFIGKGQPQHF. Drawing the rest from reference TRBV28 and TRBJ1-5, the complete variable domain is DVKVTQSSRYLVKRTGEKVFLECVQDMDHENMFWYRQDPGLGLRLIYFSYDVKMKEKGDIPEGYSVSREKKERFSLILESASTNQTSMYLCASGGFIGKGQPQHFGDGTRLSIL.

The genes are TRBV2 and TRBJ1-4, with a possible D match to TRBD1 (5 bases). CDR3 length: 15 residues. Trimming cost V 2 bases and J 6 bases, with 13 bases left between them. Germline values: CDR1 SNHLY, CDR2 FYNNEI. The CDR3 DNA reads TGTGCCAGCAGTGAATACAGGTCCGAGTATGAAAAACTGTTTTTT. Its protein is CASSEYRSEYEKLFF.

This chain links TRBV7-2 with TRBJ2-1; D uncertain. Trimming cost V 3 bases and J 8 bases, with 8 bases left between them. The germline V gene encodes CDR1 SGHTA and CDR2 FQGNSA. The CDR3 totals 12 residues. The CDR3 here is CASSFMRYEQFF. The CDR3 coding sequence is TGTGCCAGCAGCTTTATGCGTTATGAGCAGTTCTTC.

The V and J genes are TRBV11-2 and TRBJ2-5, with D possibly TRBD1 on 6 matching bases. Germline CDR1 is SGHAT and CDR2 is FQNNGV. The CDR3 covers 16 residues. The V end lost 0 bases, the J end lost 3 bases, and 14 bases lay between the germline ends. In DNA form, the CDR3 reads TGTGCCAGCAGCTTAGATAGGGGGACACTGAAAGAGACCCAGTACTTC. Protein sequence: CASSLDRGTLKETQYF.

This clone was seen only once. An end of the junction does not agree with germline; a read error may underlie this. The V and J genes are TRBV5-1 and TRBJ2-1; 9 bases map to TRBD2. There are 16 residues in the CDR3. The germline V gene encodes CDR1 SGHRS and CDR2 YFSETQ. The CDR3 here is CASGLEAGGPYNEQFF. The CDR3 DNA sequence: TGCGCCAGCGGCTTGGAAGCGGGAGGCCCGTATAATGAGCAGTTCTTC.

The V gene is TRBV7-6, the J gene TRBJ2-3, with 8 positions matching TRBD2. V shed 5 bases, J shed 3 bases, and the junction held 10 bases outside the gene matches. Germline values: CDR1 SGHVS, CDR2 FNYEAQ. The CDR3 contains 16 residues. The DNA of the CDR3 is TGTGCCAGCAGCCCTCTGGCGGGAGGTTATACAGATACGCAGTATTTT. It yields the protein CASSPLAGGYTDTQYF.

The chain recombines TRBV2 with TRBJ1-2; 9 bases align to TRBD1. This CDR3 is built from 12 residues. CDR1 is SNHLY, CDR2 FYNNEI, per germline. The trim removed 9 bases at V and 7 bases at J, leaving 6 bases unmatched. CDR3 in amino acids: CASVGQGGGYTF. The CDR3 DNA sequence: TGTGCCAGTGTGGGACAGGGCGGTGGCTACACCTTC. Variable domain in full (rest from reference TRBV2 and TRBJ1-2): EPEVTQTPSHQVTQMGQEVILRCVPISNHLYFYWYRQILGQKVEFLVSFYNNEISEKSEIFDDQFSVERPDGSNFTLKIRSTKLEDSAMYFCASVGQGGGYTFGSGTRLTVV.

The chain joins TRBV28 to TRBJ1-2; TRBD1 is a possible D gene (6 bases). Germline CDR1 reads MDHEN; CDR2 reads SYDVKM. V was pared by 7 bases and J by 4 bases, with 16 bases between. This CDR3 has 14 residues. CDR3 sequence (DNA): TGTGCCAGCACGGACAGAAGCCTTATCTATGGCTACACCTTC. Protein sequence: CASTDRSLIYGYTF.

This clone was recorded only once. The chain recombines TRBV5-4 with TRBJ2-1, with 11 bases matching TRBD2. The CDR3 has 15 residues. Germline CDR1 and CDR2: SGHNT and YYREEE (reference sequence). V dropped 4 bases and J dropped 8; count of bases not matched to a gene: 8. The CDR3 loop is CASSPRSSGRDEQFF. The CDR3 DNA reads as TGTGCCAGCAGCCCGCGGAGTAGCGGGAGGGATGAGCAGTTCTTC. Variable domain in full (rest from reference TRBV5-4 and TRBJ2-1): ETGVTQSPTHLIKTRGQQVTLRCSSQSGHNTVSWYQQALGQGPQFIFQYYREEENGRGNFPPRFSGLQFPNYSSELNVNALELDDSALYLCASSPRSSGRDEQFFGPGTRLTVL.

This chain joins TRBV19 and TRBJ1-2; no clear D. CDR1 and CDR2 (germline): LNHDA, SQIVND (reference sequence). The length of the CDR3 is 15 residues. V lost 2 bases to trimming and J lost 3 bases, with 13 bases between them. The CDR3 sequence: CASSITVRVDYGYTF. CDR3 nucleotide sequence: TGTGCCAGTAGTATAACGGTCCGGGTCGACTATGGCTACACCTTC.

This chain links TRBV15 with TRBJ2-7, with TRBD2 identical over 7 bases. Per germline, CDR1 LNHNV and CDR2 YYDKDF (reference sequence). J gave up 5 bases and V 1 base, and 2 bases lay outside the gene matches. The CDR3 has 13 amino acids. CDR3: CATSRVGTNEQYF. The CDR3 DNA follows: TGTGCCACCAGCAGAGTTGGGACTAACGAGCAGTACTTC.

This sequence joins TRBV21-1 and TRBJ1-2; the table's D call, TRBD1, has no DNA check behind it. TRBV21-1 is designated a pseudogene. The CDR3 totals 15 residues. The chain's CDR3 is CASSKVTPWAYGYTF. CDR3 nucleotides: TGTGCCAGCAGCAAAGTCACCCCCTGGGCCTATGGCTACACCTTC.

This chain links TRBV9 with TRBJ1-1; D unclear. Germline V lookup: CDR1 SGDLS, CDR2 YYNGEE. Trimming stripped 3 bases from V and 13 bases from J, with 22 bases between. This CDR3 contains 14 residues. The CDR3 loop is CASSGTGGSLFIFF. CDR3 in DNA: TGTGCCAGCAGCGGGACCGGCGGGTCCCTCTTTATTTTCTTT.

This clone came up once. V usage is TRBV5-1 and J usage is TRBJ1-1; D gene uncertain. The CDR3 runs to 13 residues. Per germline, CDR1 SGHRS and CDR2 YFSETQ. V lost 4 bases and J 2 bases, leaving 9 bases between the germline ends. CDR3 loop: CASSPGFNTEAFF. DNA of the CDR3: TGCGCCAGCAGCCCCGGGTTTAACACTGAAGCTTTCTTT.

The chain joins TRBV5-4 to TRBJ2-3; no clear D. The CDR3 is made up of 16 amino acids. Germline-derived CDR1 and CDR2 are SGHNT and YYREEE (reference sequence). V was shortened by 0 bases and J by 1 base, with 12 bases between the two germline ends. CDR3 sequence (DNA): TGTGCCAGCAGCTTGGGAGGTCGCGAGGGCACAGATACGCAGTATTTT. Translated: CASSLGGREGTDTQYF.

The V call is TRBV18, the J call TRBJ2-7, with TRBD2 matching over 8 bases. V dropped 3 bases and J dropped 4; count of bases not matched to a gene: 5. This CDR3 is built from 14 residues. Germline loops: CDR1 KGHSH, CDR2 LQKENI. CDR3 sequence (DNA): TGTGCCAGCTCACCCGACAGCGGGAGTTACGAGCAGTACTTC. Translating gives CASSPDSGSYEQYF.

The sample holds one count of this clone. The chain couples TRBV10-3 to TRBJ2-1; possible D gene TRBD1, 6 bases. The CDR3 contains 15 residues. Trimming shortened V by 0 bases and J by 5 bases, and 11 bases separated the two germline ends. The germline V gene encodes CDR1 ENHRY and CDR2 SYGVKD. CDR3 nucleotides: TGTGCCATCAGTGAGTCAACAGGGAAACACAATGAGCAGTTCTTC. Residues: CAISESTGKHNEQFF.

The chain joins TRBV30 to TRBJ2-1; TRBD2 aligns across 15 bases. The CDR3 consists of 16 residues. Germline V gene data show CDR1 as GTSNPN and CDR2 as SVGIG (reference sequence). V shed 5 bases and J 4 bases; nucleotides not matched to a gene: 6. The CDR3 nucleotides read TGTGCCTGGGCGGGACTAGCGGGAGGAGGGTACAATGAGCAGTTCTTC. It codes for CAWAGLAGGGYNEQFF.

Here the CDR3 reads CATRATAGNTIYF. The CDR3 nucleotides are TGTGCCACCAGGGCGACAGCTGGAAACACCATATATTTT. V and J are TRBV24-1 and TRBJ1-3, with TRBD1 as a possible D gene (5 bases). The CDR3 spans 13 residues. Germline-derived CDR1 and CDR2 are KGHDR and SFDVKD. V was trimmed by 7 bases and J by 2 bases, leaving 8 bases between them.

The V call is TRBV3-1 (or the pseudogene TRBV3-2), the J call TRBJ2-7, with 7 bases lining up with TRBD1. Unmatched junction bases numbered 6, after V lost 4 bases and J lost 3 bases. The CDR3 runs to 14 residues. Germline assignment: CDR1 LGHDT and CDR2 YNNKEL (reference sequence). As DNA, the CDR3 is TGTGCCAGCAGCCCCGACAGGGCCCTCTACGAGCAGTACTTC. It specifies CASSPDRALYEQYF.

The J gene is TRBJ2-3, the V gene TRBV6-5, with D possibly matching TRBD2 (5 bases). V lost 1 base, J lost 5 bases, and 7 bases lay in between. Germline V gene sequence: CDR1 MNHEY, CDR2 SVGAGI. The CDR3 is made up of 13 amino acids. The chain's CDR3 is CASSYLSGDTQYF. The CDR3 DNA is TGTGCCAGCAGTTACTTAAGCGGAGATACGCAGTATTTT.